This T cell receptor beta chain comes out of a study of T-cell memory formation after mild COVID-19. Study conclusions and caveats: Pre-infection memory carried some responding clones, suggesting that cross-reactive memory joined.

TCR alpha and TCR beta cDNA libraries carrying sample barcodes and UMIs came from 5'RACE with constant-segment primers. TCRdb fed the 5' RACE reads into MiXCR, producing one record per CDR3 protein. Here the sample spans around 440,000 distinct CDR3 sequences, about 20% being singletons. There are a few counts of this clonotype. Its antigen is as yet unknown. This CDR3 is 13 amino acids long. From germline, CDR1 is SEHNR and CDR2 FQNEAQ (reference sequence). V lost 4 bases and J lost 3, with 9 bases in between. The sample taken for sequencing was PBMCs or a T cell subset sorted from them (not recorded which). This chain connects TRBV7-9 to TRBJ1-1; D gene unclear. This clonotype was obtained from an adult woman who had mild COVID-19 (a few samples of this study predate the infection). Cell type and time point are not known. CDR3 sequence: CASSSWSDTEAFF. CDR3 in DNA: TGTGCCAGCAGCTCCTGGAGTGACACTGAAGCTTTCTTT.